This T cell receptor beta chain emerged from a study of T cell changes during pregnancy in multiple sclerosis. V was trimmed by 3 bases and J by 4 bases, leaving 17 bases between them. This CDR3 has 16 amino acids. The germline V gene encodes CDR1 SGDLS and CDR2 YYNGEE. Clones were sequenced by immunoSEQ multiplex PCR, and TCRdb holds only the in-frame ones, with some missing. The table has about 74,000 clones, more than 75% seen once; the top ten hold approximately 1.5%. The clonotype was recovered from a female donor with multiple sclerosis, enrolled in a pregnancy study. This sequence joins TRBV9 and TRBJ1-3; weak D call: TRBD1 (6 bases). The sample in question was peripheral blood, obtained in the third trimester of pregnancy. The CDR3 spells CASSGEGEGYGNTIYF. The DNA for the CDR3 is TGTGCCAGCAGCGGGGAGGGGGAGGGTTACGGAAACACCATATATTTT.